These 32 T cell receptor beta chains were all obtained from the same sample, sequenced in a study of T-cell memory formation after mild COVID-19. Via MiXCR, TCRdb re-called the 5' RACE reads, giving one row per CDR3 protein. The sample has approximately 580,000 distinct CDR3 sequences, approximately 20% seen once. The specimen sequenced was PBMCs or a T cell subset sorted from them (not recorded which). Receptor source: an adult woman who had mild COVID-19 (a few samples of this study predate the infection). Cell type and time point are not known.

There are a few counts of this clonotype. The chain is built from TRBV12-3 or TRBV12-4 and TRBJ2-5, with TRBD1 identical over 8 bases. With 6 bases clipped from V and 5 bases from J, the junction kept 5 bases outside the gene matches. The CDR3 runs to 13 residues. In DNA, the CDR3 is TGTGCCAGCAGGAGACAGGGGATCGAGACCCAGTACTTC. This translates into CASRRQGIETQYF.

CDR3 nucleotides: TGTGCCAGCAGGTCCGGGACTAGCGGGAAAAATGAGCAGTTCTTC. The encoded protein is CASRSGTSGKNEQFF. The chain recombines TRBV12-3 or TRBV12-4 with TRBJ2-1; 13 bases line up with TRBD2. With 6 bases clipped from V and 7 bases from J, the junction kept 6 bases outside the gene matches. The length of the CDR3 is 15 residues.

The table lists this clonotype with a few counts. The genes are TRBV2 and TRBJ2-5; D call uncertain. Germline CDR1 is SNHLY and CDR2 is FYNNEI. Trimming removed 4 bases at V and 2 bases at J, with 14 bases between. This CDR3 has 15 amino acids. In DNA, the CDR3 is TGTGCCAGCAGTGTGGGCGGTCAGAGGCAAGAGACCCAGTACTTC. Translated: CASSVGGQRQETQYF.

The CDR3 DNA reads as TGTGCCAGCAGTCGACTAAGGAACACCGGGGAGCTGTTTTTT. This codes for CASSRLRNTGELFF. V is TRBV6-2 or TRBV6-3 and J is TRBJ2-2; D is possibly TRBD2 (5 bases). The CDR3 contains 14 residues. Germline loops: CDR1 MNHEY, CDR2 SVGEGT. V lost 5 bases to trimming and J lost 1 base, with 8 bases between them.

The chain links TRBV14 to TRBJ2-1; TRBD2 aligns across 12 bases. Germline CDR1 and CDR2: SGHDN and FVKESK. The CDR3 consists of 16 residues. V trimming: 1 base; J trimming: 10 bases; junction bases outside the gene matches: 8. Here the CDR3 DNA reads TGTGCCAGCAGCCAAGCTTCTAGCGGGAGGGCCTGGGAGCAGTTCTTC. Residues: CASSQASSGRAWEQFF.

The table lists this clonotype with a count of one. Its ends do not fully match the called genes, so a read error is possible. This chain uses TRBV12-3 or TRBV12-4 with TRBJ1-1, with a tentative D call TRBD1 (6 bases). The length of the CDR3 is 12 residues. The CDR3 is CASSPSGDEALF. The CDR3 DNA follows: TGTGCCAGCAGTCCATCAGGGGATGAAGCTTTATTT.

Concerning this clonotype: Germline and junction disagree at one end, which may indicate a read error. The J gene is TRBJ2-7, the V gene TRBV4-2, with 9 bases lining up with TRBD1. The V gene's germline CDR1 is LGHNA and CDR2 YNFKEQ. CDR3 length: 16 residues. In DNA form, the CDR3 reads TGTGCCAGCAGCCAGGATACCGGGACAGGGTCCTCCGAGCAGTACTTC. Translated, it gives CASSQDTGTGSSEQYF.

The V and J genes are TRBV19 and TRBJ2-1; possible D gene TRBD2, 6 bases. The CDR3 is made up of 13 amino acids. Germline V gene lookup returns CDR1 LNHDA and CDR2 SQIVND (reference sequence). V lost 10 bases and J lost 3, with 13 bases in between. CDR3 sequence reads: CATEGFSYNEQFF. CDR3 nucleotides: TGTGCCACGGAGGGATTTAGCTACAATGAGCAGTTCTTC.

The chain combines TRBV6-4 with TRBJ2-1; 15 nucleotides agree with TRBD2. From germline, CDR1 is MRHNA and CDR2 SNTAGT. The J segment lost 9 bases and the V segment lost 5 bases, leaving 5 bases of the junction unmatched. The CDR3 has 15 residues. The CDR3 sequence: CASSRGLAGGSEQFF. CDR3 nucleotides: TGTGCCAGCAGTCGAGGACTAGCGGGAGGGAGTGAGCAGTTCTTC.

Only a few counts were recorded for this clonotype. The chain's CDR3 is CASSPPGQWIQNNYGYTF. CDR3 sequence (DNA): TGTGCCAGCAGCCCACCGGGACAGTGGATCCAAAATAACTATGGCTACACCTTC. This sequence joins TRBV6-1 and TRBJ1-2, with 7 bases aligning to TRBD1. Germline lookup yields CDR1 MNHNS and CDR2 SASEGT. J lost 1 base, V lost 6 bases, and 17 bases had no gene match. The CDR3 runs 18 residues.

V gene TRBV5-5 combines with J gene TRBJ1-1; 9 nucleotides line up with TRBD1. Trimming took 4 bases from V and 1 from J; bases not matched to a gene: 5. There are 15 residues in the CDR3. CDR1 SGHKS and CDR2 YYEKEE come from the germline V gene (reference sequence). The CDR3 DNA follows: TGTGCCAGCAGCGCTCACAGGGGGCCGAACACTGAAGCTTTCTTT. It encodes CASSAHRGPNTEAFF.

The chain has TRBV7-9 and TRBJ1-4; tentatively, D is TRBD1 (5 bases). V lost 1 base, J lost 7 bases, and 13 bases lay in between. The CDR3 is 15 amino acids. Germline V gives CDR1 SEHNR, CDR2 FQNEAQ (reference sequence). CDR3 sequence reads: CASSLVPGNGEKLFF. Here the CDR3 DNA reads TGTGCCAGCAGCTTAGTTCCAGGGAACGGTGAAAAACTGTTTTTT.

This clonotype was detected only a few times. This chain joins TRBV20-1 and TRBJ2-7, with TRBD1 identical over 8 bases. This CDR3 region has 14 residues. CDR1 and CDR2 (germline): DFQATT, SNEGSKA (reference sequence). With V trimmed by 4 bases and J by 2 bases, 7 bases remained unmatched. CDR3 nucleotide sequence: TGCAGTGCTACCCGACAGGGGACCACCTACGAGCAGTACTTC. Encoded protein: CSATRQGTTYEQYF.

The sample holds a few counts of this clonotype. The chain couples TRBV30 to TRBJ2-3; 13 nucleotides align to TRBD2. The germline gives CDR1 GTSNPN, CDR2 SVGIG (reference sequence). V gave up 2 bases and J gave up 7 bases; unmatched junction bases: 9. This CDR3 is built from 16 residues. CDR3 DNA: TGTGCCTGGAGTACTATACTAGCGGGAGGGCGAAATACGCAGTATTTT. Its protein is CAWSTILAGGRNTQYF.

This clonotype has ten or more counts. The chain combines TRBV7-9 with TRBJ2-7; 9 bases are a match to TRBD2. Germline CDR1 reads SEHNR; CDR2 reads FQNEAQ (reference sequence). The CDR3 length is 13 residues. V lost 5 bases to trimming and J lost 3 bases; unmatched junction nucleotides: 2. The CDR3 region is CASSGAGGYEQYF. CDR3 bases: TGTGCCAGCAGCGGAGCGGGAGGCTACGAGCAGTACTTC.

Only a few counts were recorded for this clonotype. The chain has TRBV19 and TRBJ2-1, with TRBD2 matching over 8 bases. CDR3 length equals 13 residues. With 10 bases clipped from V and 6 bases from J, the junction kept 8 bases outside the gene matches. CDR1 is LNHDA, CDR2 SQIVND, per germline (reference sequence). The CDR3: CATRRGGPNEQFF. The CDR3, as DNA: TGTGCCACCAGACGGGGGGGGCCCAATGAGCAGTTCTTC. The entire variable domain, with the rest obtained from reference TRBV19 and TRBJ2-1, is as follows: DGGITQSPKYLFRKEGQNVTLSCEQNLNHDAMYWYRQDPGQGLRLIYYSQIVNDFQKGDIAEGYSVSREKKESFPLTVTSAQKNPTAFYLCATRRGGPNEQFFGPGTRLTVL.

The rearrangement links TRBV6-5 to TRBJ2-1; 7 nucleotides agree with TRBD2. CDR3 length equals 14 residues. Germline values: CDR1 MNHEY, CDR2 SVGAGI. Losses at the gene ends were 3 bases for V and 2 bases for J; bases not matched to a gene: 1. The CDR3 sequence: CASSYGTTYNEQFF. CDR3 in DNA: TGTGCCAGCAGTTATGGGACTACCTACAATGAGCAGTTCTTC.

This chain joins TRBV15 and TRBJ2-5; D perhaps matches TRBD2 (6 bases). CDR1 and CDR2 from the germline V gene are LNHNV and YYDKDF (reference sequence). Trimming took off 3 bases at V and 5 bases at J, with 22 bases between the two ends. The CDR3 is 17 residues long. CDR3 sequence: CATSRGTLTHLYETQYF. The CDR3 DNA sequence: TGTGCCACCAGCAGGGGGACTCTTACTCACCTCTATGAGACCCAGTACTTC.

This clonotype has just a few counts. CDR3 sequence: CASSQRTSGETQYF. The CDR3 coding sequence is TGTGCCAGCAGCCAAAGGACTAGCGGTGAGACCCAGTACTTC. This chain uses TRBV7-9 with TRBJ2-5; 10 nucleotides match TRBD2. Unmatched junction bases numbered 5, after V lost 5 bases and J lost 5 bases. The CDR3 spans 14 residues. Germline V lookup: CDR1 SEHNR, CDR2 FQNEAQ (reference sequence).

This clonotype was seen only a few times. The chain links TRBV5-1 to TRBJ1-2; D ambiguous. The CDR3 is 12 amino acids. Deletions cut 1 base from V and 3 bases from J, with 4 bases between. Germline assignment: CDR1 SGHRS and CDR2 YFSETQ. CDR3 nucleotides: TGCGCCAGCAGCTTGTACGACTATGGCTACACCTTC. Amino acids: CASSLYDYGYTF.

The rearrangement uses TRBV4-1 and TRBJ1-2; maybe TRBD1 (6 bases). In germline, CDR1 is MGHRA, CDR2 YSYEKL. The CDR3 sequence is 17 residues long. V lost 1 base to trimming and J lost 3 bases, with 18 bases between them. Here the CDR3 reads CASSQGTAGVAYYGYTF. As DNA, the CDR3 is TGCGCCAGCAGCCAAGGTACGGCAGGGGTCGCGTACTATGGCTACACCTTC.

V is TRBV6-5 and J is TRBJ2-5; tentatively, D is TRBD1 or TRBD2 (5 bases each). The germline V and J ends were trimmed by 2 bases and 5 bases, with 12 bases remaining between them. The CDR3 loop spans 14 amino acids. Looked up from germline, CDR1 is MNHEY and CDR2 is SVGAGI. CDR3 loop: CASSYRDPPETQYF. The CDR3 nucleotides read TGTGCCAGCAGTTACCGGGACCCCCCGGAGACCCAGTACTTC.

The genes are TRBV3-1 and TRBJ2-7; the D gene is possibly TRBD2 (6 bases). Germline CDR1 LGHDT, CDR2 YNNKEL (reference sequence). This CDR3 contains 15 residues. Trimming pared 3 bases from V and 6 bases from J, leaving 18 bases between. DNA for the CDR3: TGTGCCAGCAGCCAGGGGGGAGCAGGGCGAGTCGAGCAGTACTTC. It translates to CASSQGGAGRVEQYF.

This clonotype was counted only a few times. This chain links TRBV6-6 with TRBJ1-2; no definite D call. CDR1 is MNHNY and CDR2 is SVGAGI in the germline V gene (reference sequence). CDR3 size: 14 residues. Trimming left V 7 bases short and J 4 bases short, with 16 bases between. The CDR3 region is CASTKPGRPYGYTF. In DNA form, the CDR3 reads TGTGCCAGCACCAAACCGGGCAGACCCTATGGCTACACCTTC.

This CDR3 is CASSQDYRGSGRNEQYF. For the CDR3, the DNA is TGCGCCAGCAGCCAAGACTACAGGGGTAGCGGGAGAAACGAGCAGTACTTC. V and J are TRBV4-3 and TRBJ2-7; 9 bases align to TRBD2. Trimming at V came to 0 bases and at J to 5 bases, leaving 11 bases not matched to a gene. CDR1 is LGHNA and CDR2 is YSLEER in the germline V gene. The length of the CDR3 is 17 residues.

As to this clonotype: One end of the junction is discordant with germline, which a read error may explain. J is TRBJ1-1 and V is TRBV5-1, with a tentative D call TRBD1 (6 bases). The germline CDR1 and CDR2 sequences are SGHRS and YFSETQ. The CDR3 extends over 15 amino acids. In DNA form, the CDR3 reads TGCGCCAGCAGGTTGGGGCAGGGGCGTAACACTGAAGCTTTCTTT. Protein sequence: CASRLGQGRNTEAFF.

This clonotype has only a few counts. This chain's CDR3 is CASSHSFGNSNFNQPQHF. DNA of the CDR3: TGTGCCAGCAGCCATAGTTTTGGGAACAGCAATTTCAATCAGCCCCAGCATTTT. V is TRBV14 and J is TRBJ1-5, with D uncertain. The ends were cut back, 3 bases at V and 3 bases at J, with 21 bases in the middle. CDR3 length: 18 amino acids. CDR1 and CDR2 (germline): SGHDN, FVKESK.

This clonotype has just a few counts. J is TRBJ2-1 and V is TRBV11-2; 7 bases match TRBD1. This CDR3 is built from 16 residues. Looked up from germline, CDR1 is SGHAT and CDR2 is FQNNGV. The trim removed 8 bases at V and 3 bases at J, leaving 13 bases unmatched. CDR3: CASSPLPGQYYNEQFF. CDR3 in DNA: TGTGCCAGCTCTCCACTTCCGGGACAGTACTACAATGAGCAGTTCTTC.

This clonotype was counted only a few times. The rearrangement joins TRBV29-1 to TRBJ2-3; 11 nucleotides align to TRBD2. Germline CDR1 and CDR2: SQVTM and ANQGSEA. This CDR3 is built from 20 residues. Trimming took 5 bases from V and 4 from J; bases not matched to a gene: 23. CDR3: CSVPRMGLAGGHPIADTQYF. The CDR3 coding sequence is TGCAGCGTTCCTAGAATGGGGCTAGCGGGAGGCCATCCTATAGCAGATACGCAGTATTTT.

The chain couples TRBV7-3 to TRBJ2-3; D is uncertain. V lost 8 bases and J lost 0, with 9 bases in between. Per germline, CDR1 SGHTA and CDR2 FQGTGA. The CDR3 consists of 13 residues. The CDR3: CASARSSTDTQYF. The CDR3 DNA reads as TGTGCCAGCGCCCGGTCTAGCACAGATACGCAGTATTTT.

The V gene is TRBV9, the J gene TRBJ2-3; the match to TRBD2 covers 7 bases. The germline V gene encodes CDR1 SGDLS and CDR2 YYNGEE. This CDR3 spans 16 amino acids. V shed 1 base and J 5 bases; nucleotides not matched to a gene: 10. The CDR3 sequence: CASSVKVSGGGDTQYF. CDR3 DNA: TGTGCCAGCAGCGTAAAGGTCTCGGGGGGAGGAGATACGCAGTATTTT. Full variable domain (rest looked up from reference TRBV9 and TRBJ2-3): DSGVTQTPKHLITATGQRVTLRCSPRSGDLSVYWYQQSLDQGLQFLIQYYNGEERAKGNILERFSAQQFPDLHSELNLSSLELGDSALYFCASSVKVSGGGDTQYFGPGTRLTVL.

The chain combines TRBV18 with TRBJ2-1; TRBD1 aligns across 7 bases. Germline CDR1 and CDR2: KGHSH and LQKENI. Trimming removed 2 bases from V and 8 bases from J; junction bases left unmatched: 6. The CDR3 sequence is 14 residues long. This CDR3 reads CASSPGQVADEQFF. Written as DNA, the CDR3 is TGTGCCAGCTCACCAGGACAGGTGGCCGATGAGCAGTTCTTC.